A single TCR beta chain is shown here with its context. Its cognate antigen is unknown. The source of the sample is a study of cytomegalovirus exposure and HLA in healthy donors. Whole-study findings and limits: The sole available immune exposure information was CMV serostatus. It was taken for granted in presence/absence analyses that sequencing depth across donors was roughly uniform.

V was pared by 5 bases and J by 3 bases, with 3 bases of the junction left unmatched. Per the germline V gene, CDR1 is MNHNS and CDR2 is SASEGT. This CDR3 has 14 residues. Primers: 60 Vbeta forward and 13 Jbeta reverse. The repertoire was sequenced with immunoSEQ multiplex PCR; TCRdb's copy has only in-frame clones and lacks some. Of about 150,000 clones listed, 84% were seen once; the top ten hold approximately 6.5%. The sequence came from a man between 50 and 59 years old in good health and CMV-seropositive. Sequencing was done on a sample of PBMCs. V usage is TRBV6-1 and J usage is TRBJ1-3, with 8 nucleotides matching TRBD1. CDR3 coding DNA: TGTGCCAGCAGTCAGGGGGCGTATGGAAACACCATATATTTT. Protein product: CASSQGAYGNTIYF.